This entry is about one T cell receptor beta chain. This specimen comes from a study of blood T cell repertoires in COVID-19. For the study at large: Acute and convalescent COVID-19 specimens originated in the United States, Italy and Spain. Sample material is recorded as cDNA or gDNA derived from T cells, B-cell-depleted T cells, or PBMCs.

Authors' data handling: Quantification of nucleated cells was approximated via reference gene primer amplification. Profiled with immunoSEQ multiplex PCR; TCRdb holds only in-frame clones, not every one. The V and J calls and clone size were taken over from that table, and D and trimming were inferred from the DNA. Seen here are about 150,000 clones, 70% to 85% observed once, and the top ten hold around 28%. The CDR3 length is 13 residues. Germline loops: CDR1 SGHAT, CDR2 FQNNGV. V lost 5 bases and J 1 base, leaving 8 bases between the germline ends. V usage is TRBV11-2 and J usage is TRBJ1-1, with no clear D. This receptor was identified in a woman between 55 and 75 years old with acute or convalescent COVID-19. Sequences were obtained from peripheral blood. The CDR3 here is CASSLTRNTEAFF. The CDR3 DNA follows: TGTGCCAGCAGCCTGACAAGGAACACTGAAGCTTTCTTT.